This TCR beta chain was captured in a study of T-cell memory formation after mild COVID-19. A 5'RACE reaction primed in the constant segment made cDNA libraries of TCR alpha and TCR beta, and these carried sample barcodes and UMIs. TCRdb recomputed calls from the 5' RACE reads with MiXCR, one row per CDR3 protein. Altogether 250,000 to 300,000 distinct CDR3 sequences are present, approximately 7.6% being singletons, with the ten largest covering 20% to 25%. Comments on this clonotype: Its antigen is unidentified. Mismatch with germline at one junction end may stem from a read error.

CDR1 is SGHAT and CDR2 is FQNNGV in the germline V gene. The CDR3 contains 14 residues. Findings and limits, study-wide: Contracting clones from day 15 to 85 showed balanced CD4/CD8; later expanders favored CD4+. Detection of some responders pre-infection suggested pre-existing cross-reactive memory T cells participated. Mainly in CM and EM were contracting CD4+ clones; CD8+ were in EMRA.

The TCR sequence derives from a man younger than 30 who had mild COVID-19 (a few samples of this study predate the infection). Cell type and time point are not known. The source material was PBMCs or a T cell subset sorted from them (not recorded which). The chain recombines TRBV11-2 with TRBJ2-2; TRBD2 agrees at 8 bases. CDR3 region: CDSSLLAVTGELFF. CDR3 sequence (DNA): TGTGACAGCAGCTTACTAGCGGTCACCGGGGAGCTGTTTTTT. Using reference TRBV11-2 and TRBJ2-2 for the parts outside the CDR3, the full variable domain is EAGVAQSPRYKIIEKRQSVAFWCNPISGHATLYWYQQILGQGPKLLIQFQNNGVVDDSQLPKDRFSAERLKGVDSTLKIQPAKLEDSAVYLCDSSLLAVTGELFFGEGSRLTVL.